This is a list of T cell receptor beta chains from one sample in a study of cytomegalovirus exposure and HLA in healthy donors. Assay used: immunoSEQ multiplex PCR; TCRdb lists only in-frame clones, some missing. Found here are 200,000 to 250,000 clones, 75% to 85% of them singletons; the top ten hold 2.5% to 3%. Sequenced input: PBMCs. The receptors stem from a woman aged 55-69 years in good health and CMV-seropositive. Each CDR3 is given with its conserved first and last residue. The D gene is left open where the match is weak. Not all rows give a size; the values are once, few, many and, for expanded clones, a class.

J gene | D gene | clone size | V gene | CDR3 protein | CDR3 DNA
TRBJ2-7 | TRBD2 | . | TRBV27 | CASSLYRGGYEQYF | TGTGCCAGCAGTTTATACCGGGGGGGGTACGAGCAGTACTTC
TRBJ2-7 | . | . | TRBV2 | CASSEEVGSGAGYF | .
TRBJ2-7 | TRBD1 | . | TRBV18 | CASSSYRDRAYEQYF | TGTGCCAGCTCATCATACCGGGACAGGGCTTACGAGCAGTACTTC
TRBJ1-5 | . | . | TRBV7-5 | CVRSSGDEQSRPQHF | TGTGTCAGAAGCTCAGGGGACGAACAGTCTCGGCCCCAGCATTTT
TRBJ1-1 | TRBD1 | . | TRBV29-1 | CSVADRGHPMTEAFF | TGCAGCGTTGCGGACAGGGGGCACCCGATGACTGAAGCTTTCTTT
TRBJ2-7 | . | . | TRBV9 | CASSVGGGTGVYEQYF | TGTGCCAGCAGCGTAGGGGGAGGGACAGGAGTCTACGAGCAGTACTTC
TRBJ1-6 | TRBD1 | . | TRBV5-1 | CASRPSTGTGASPLHF | TGCGCCAGCAGACCCTCAACCGGGACAGGGGCTTCACCCCTCCACTTT
TRBJ2-4 | TRBD1 | . | TRBV18 | CASSPGQGSSGIQYF | TGTGCCAGCTCACCGGGACAGGGGTCGAGCGGCATTCAGTACTTC
TRBJ1-5 | . | . | TRBV7-2 | CASRLGSNQPQHF | TGTGCCAGCAGACTTGGTAGCAATCAGCCCCAGCATTTT
TRBJ1-4 | . | . | TRBV7-8 | CASSLGTAEKLFF | TGTGCCAGCAGCTTAGGGACAGCCGAAAAACTGTTTTTT
TRBJ1-5 | . | . | TRBV30 | CAWSVADNQPQHF | TGTGCCTGGAGTGTGGCGGATAATCAGCCCCAGCATTTT
TRBJ2-3 | . | . | TRBV28 | CASSFWQGTTDTQYF | TGTGCCAGCAGTTTTTGGCAGGGCACCACAGATACGCAGTATTTT
TRBJ2-1 | TRBD1 | few | TRBV6-1 | CASNPGQGTYNEQFF | TGTGCCAGCAACCCGGGACAGGGAACCTACAATGAGCAGTTCTTC
TRBJ2-3 | . | . | TRBV14 | CASSQGGLTDTQYF | TGTGCCAGCAGCCAAGGGGGACTCACAGATACGCAGTATTTT
TRBJ1-3 | . | . | TRBV15 | CATSRDDKSSGNTIYF | TGTGCCACCAGCAGAGACGACAAGTCCTCTGGAAACACCATATATTTT
TRBJ1-3 | . | . | TRBV28 | CASSLGAAGNTIYF | TGTGCCAGCAGTTTAGGAGCTGCTGGAAACACCATATATTTT
TRBJ1-1 | . | . | TRBV29-1 | CSVFGGLMNTEAFF | TGCAGCGTCTTCGGCGGGCTCATGAACACTGAAGCTTTCTTT
TRBJ1-1 | TRBD1 | . | TRBV4-3 | CASSQWTGPNTEAFF | TGCGCCAGCAGCCAGTGGACAGGGCCCAACACTGAAGCTTTCTTT
TRBJ1-4 | TRBD1 | . | TRBV7-9 | CASSFGQVEKLFF | TGTGCCAGCAGCTTCGGACAGGTCGAAAAACTATTTTTT
TRBJ1-3 | . | . | TRBV7-2 | CASSLAQVSSGNTIYF | TGTGCCAGCAGCTTAGCACAGGTGTCATCTGGAAACACCATATATTTT
TRBJ1-2 | . | . | TRBV5-1 | CASSLEGPNYGYTF | TGCGCCAGCAGCTTGGAGGGGCCTAACTATGGCTACACCTTC
TRBJ2-7 | TRBD2 | . | TRBV6-5 | CASSYSGGRGYEQYF | TGTGCCAGCAGTTACTCGGGGGGGAGGGGTTACGAGCAGTACTTC
TRBJ1-6 | . | . | TRBV7-9 | CASSRGQLYNSPLHF | TGTGCCAGCAGCAGAGGACAGCTCTATAATTCACCCCTCCACTTT
TRBJ2-7 | . | few | TRBV18 | CASSPQGFEGEQYF | TGTGCCAGCTCACCCCAGGGGTTCGAGGGCGAGCAGTACTTC
TRBJ2-1 | TRBD1 | . | TRBV6-5 | CASSYSRGPRGGEQFF | TGTGCCAGCAGTTACTCTAGGGGGCCCCGTGGGGGAGAGCAGTTCTTC
TRBJ1-2 | . | . | TRBV7-2 | CASSLDDRRPYTF | TGTGCCAGCAGCTTAGATGACAGGAGACCCTACACCTTC
TRBJ1-1 | . | few | TRBV18 | CASSSTGNTEAFF | TGTGCCAGCTCATCTACGGGGAACACTGAAGCTTTCTTT
TRBJ1-5 | . | few | TRBV19 | CASRQEGLQPQHF | TGTGCCAGCCGGCAGGAGGGGTTGCAGCCCCAGCATTTT
TRBJ1-2 | TRBD1 | . | TRBV7-2 | CASSSGTGIYGYTF | TGTGCCAGCAGCTCCGGGACAGGGATATATGGCTACACCTTC
TRBJ2-1 | TRBD2 | . | TRBV6-5 | CASSYSGLVDIEQFF | TGTGCCAGCAGTTACTCGGGACTAGTTGATATCGAGCAGTTCTTC
TRBJ2-2 | . | once | TRBV7-2 | CASSLVWNTGELFF | TGTGCCAGCAGCTTAGTCTGGAACACCGGGGAGCTGTTTTTT
TRBJ1-5 | . | few | TRBV27 | CASRGLSSNQPQHF | TGTGCCAGCAGAGGACTAAGTAGCAATCAGCCCCAGCATTTT
TRBJ2-3 | TRBD2 | . | TRBV9 | CASSVRTSSADTQYF | TGTGCCAGCAGCGTACGGACTAGTAGTGCAGATACGCAGTATTTT
TRBJ1-4 | . | . | TRBV19 | CASSSGGIATNEKLFF | TGTGCCAGTAGTTCCGGGGGGATCGCAACTAATGAAAAACTGTTTTTT
TRBJ1-1 | . | . | TRBV6-4 | CASSVRRFTEAFF | TGTGCCAGCAGTGTAAGGCGGTTCACTGAAGCTTTCTTT
TRBJ2-4 | TRBD1 | once | TRBV19 | CASSISQGQGNIQYF | TGTGCCAGTAGTATATCCCAGGGACAGGGAAACATTCAGTACTTC
TRBJ2-5 | TRBD2 | once | TRBV7-9 | CASSSTSGSQETQYF | TGTGCCAGCAGCTCAACTAGCGGCTCTCAAGAGACCCAGTACTTC
TRBJ2-7 | TRBD2 | . | TRBV5-1 | CASSFTSGSSYEQYF | TGCGCCAGCAGTTTTACTAGCGGTTCCTCCTACGAGCAGTACTTC
TRBJ2-1 | TRBD2 | few | TRBV27 | CASSLLGGGPWNEQFF | TGTGCCAGCAGTTTATTGGGCGGGGGGCCGTGGAATGAGCAGTTCTTC
TRBJ2-3 | . | . | TRBV28 | CASSLVTVDTQYF | TGTGCCAGCAGCTTGGTGACAGTGGATACGCAGTATTTT
TRBJ1-6 | . | . | TRBV15 | CATSRRTVDSPLHF | TGTGCCACCAGCAGAAGAACAGTTGATTCACCCCTCCACTTT
TRBJ2-7 | TRBD1 | . | TRBV28 | CASSLVGAGGSYEQYF | TGTGCCAGCAGTTTAGTGGGCGCAGGGGGTTCCTACGAGCAGTACTTC
TRBJ1-5 | . | . | TRBV2 | CASRGVGIYQPQHF | TGTGCCAGCCGGGGGGTGGGGATCTATCAGCCCCAGCATTTT
TRBJ1-1 | TRBD1 | . | TRBV6-1 | CASTQTGGSDTEAFF | TGTGCCAGCACCCAGACAGGGGGCTCGGACACTGAAGCTTTCTTT
TRBJ2-1 | TRBD2 | . | TRBV27 | CASSPASGRAYNEQFF | TGTGCCAGCAGTCCGGCTAGCGGGAGGGCCTACAATGAGCAGTTCTTC
TRBJ2-2 | . | . | TRBV9 | CASSRISTGELFF | TGTGCCAGCAGCCGTATTTCCACCGGGGAGCTGTTTTTT
TRBJ1-5 | . | . | TRBV5-4 | CASSLDTQPQHF | TGTGCCAGCAGCTTAGACACCCAGCCCCAGCATTTT
TRBJ2-5 | TRBD2 | . | TRBV7-2 | CASSQRASGRLETQYF | TGTGCCAGCAGCCAGAGGGCTAGCGGGAGGTTGGAGACCCAGTACTTC
TRBJ1-1 | TRBD1 | . | TRBV5-1 | CASSLEQGSLTEAFF | TGCGCCAGCAGCTTGGAACAGGGGAGTTTAACTGAAGCTTTCTTT
TRBJ1-2 | . | few | TRBV11-2 | CASSLERLGMAGYTF | TGTGCCAGCAGCTTGGAGCGGTTAGGAATGGCGGGCTACACCTTC
TRBJ1-1 | . | . | TRBV11-2 | CASSLVRSAEAFF | TGTGCCAGCAGCTTAGTGCGCAGCGCTGAAGCTTTCTTT
TRBJ2-1 | TRBD2 | . | TRBV2 | CASGTSSDEQFF | TGTGCCAGTGGGACTAGCTCCGATGAGCAGTTCTTC
TRBJ2-5 | . | . | TRBV7-9 | CASSLRGETQYF | TGTGCCAGCAGCTTAAGAGGAGAGACCCAGTACTTC